Listed here are 2 T cell receptor beta chains from one sample, sequenced in a study of PD-L1 blockade in urothelial cancer (dated by TCRdb to 2017 to 2019). Taken with the paper, the label for time point translates to: peripheral blood 6 weeks after treatment start. Libraries came from the immunoSEQ multiplex PCR assay. What TCRdb holds here is the immuneACCESS table cut down to in-frame rearrangements. Part of the clones is not present; checked against another copy, under half of the missing clones reflect an unresolved V gene, and the others are unexplained. The sample includes around 93,000 clones, with around four fifths observed a single time. The ten most abundant clones make up approximately 8% of the sample. The sample was PBMCs, taken around atezolizumab (anti-PD-L1) treatment. These receptors all come from a man in his 70s with urothelial cancer.

The V call is TRBV29-1, the J call TRBJ1-5; 8 bases are a match to TRBD1. The ends lost 7 bases at V and 7 bases at J; junction bases unmatched: 12. The length of the CDR3 is 14 residues. CDR1 is SQVTM and CDR2 is ANQGSEA in the germline V gene. The CDR3 protein is CSASPGGGGQPQHF. Written as DNA, the CDR3 is TGCAGCGCCAGCCCAGGGGGCGGTGGACAGCCCCAGCATTTT.

J is TRBJ2-2 and V is TRBV27, with 10 positions matching TRBD1. This CDR3 is 16 amino acids long. Looked up from germline, CDR1 is MNHEY and CDR2 is SMNVEV (reference sequence). V trimming: 0 bases; J trimming: 6 bases; junction bases outside the gene matches: 4. DNA of the CDR3: TGTGCCAGCAGTTTATCGGGGACAGGGGAGGCCGGGGAGCTGTTTTTT. This translates into CASSLSGTGEAGELFF.